The clone carrying this TCR beta chain occurred once. Its antigen is still unknown. The sample is drawn from a study of graft-versus-host responses after intestinal transplantation. Here immunoSEQ multiplex PCR was the method, and the copy in TCRdb shows in-frame clones only, minus some. The sample comprises approximately 94,000 clones, roughly 87% of which are singletons, and around 0.95% rests with the top ten. Study-level points and caveats: Early declines in HvG clones that occurred post-transplant were associated with peak circulating GvH clone levels. Some patients had graft-donor T cell macrochimerism. In their allografts, the ratios of graft-versus-host to host-versus-graft T cell clones were high.

Sample: unstimulated CD4+ T cells sorted from spleen or lymph node cells, taken before transplant. The sequence derives from a human donor who was the organ donor for an intestinal transplant.

In nucleotides, the CDR3 is TGTGCCTGGAGGGAAGAAGGCTCCTATAATTCACCCCTCCACTTT. Translated, it gives CAWREEGSYNSPLHF. This chain joins TRBV30 and TRBJ1-6, with no clear D. This CDR3 spans 15 amino acids. Trimming pared 3 bases from V and 0 bases from J, leaving 9 bases between. The germline V gene has CDR1 GTSNPN and CDR2 SVGIG (reference sequence).